The 27 T cell receptor beta chains below come from one sample, sequenced in a study of post-analysis software for immune sequencing data. Study-level points and caveats: Relative to controls, patients had several TRBV segments at higher frequency, with TRBV5-6, TRBV5-1 and TRBV20-1 among these.

Unique molecular identifiers were present in the TCR beta cDNA libraries. TCRdb re-called the PCR reads with MiXCR, one entry per CDR3 protein. The repertoire holds about 540,000 distinct CDR3 sequences, with around 31% as singletons. These TCRs are of unknown antigen specificity. Sequencing input: blood. These receptors all come from a girl between 2 and 17 years old with multiple sclerosis.

V is TRBV5-6 and J is TRBJ2-3, with 11 bases aligning to TRBD2. V lost 5 bases, J lost 4 bases, and 9 bases stayed unmatched. Germline CDR1 and CDR2: SGHDT and YYEEEE. The CDR3 loop spans 16 amino acids. CDR3 coding DNA: TGTGCCAGCAGACCCTTAGCGGGGGGGCCATCAGATACGCAGTATTTT. Its translation: CASRPLAGGPSDTQYF.

The chain carries TRBV10-3 and TRBJ1-2, with a weak D call TRBD1 (5 bases). V was trimmed by 11 bases and J by 3 bases, leaving 28 bases between them. Germline V gene data show CDR1 as ENHRY and CDR2 as SYGVKD. The CDR3 totals 17 residues. The CDR3 DNA reads as TGTGCCGTCAAAACCGGGACCCCCGCCTACGGGTACTATGGCTACACCTTC. Residues: CAVKTGTPAYGYYGYTF.

In this sample, this clonotype turned up a few times. This chain connects TRBV4-1 to TRBJ2-1; possibly TRBD1 for D (5 bases). From germline, CDR1 is MGHRA and CDR2 YSYEKL. With 1 base removed from V and 11 bases from J, the gap between germline ends came to 15 bases. This CDR3 region has 14 residues. The CDR3 sequence: CASSQVRGHLKQFF. The CDR3 DNA sequence: TGCGCCAGCAGCCAAGTTAGGGGCCACCTCAAGCAGTTCTTC.

This clonotype showed up just a few times. The germline gene is not matched at one end of the junction; a read error may be the cause. This chain uses TRBV20-1 with TRBJ1-2; D is undetermined. Per the germline V gene, CDR1 is DFQATT and CDR2 is SNEGSKA (reference sequence). This CDR3 comprises 13 residues. CDR3 in DNA: TGCGGTGCTAGAGCAATTCCCAGCTATGGCTACACCTTC. The encoded protein is CGARAIPSYGYTF.

The chain joins TRBV15 to TRBJ2-5; D uncertain. Near its end, the DNA agrees better with TRBJ2-7, so the J call may be wrong. The CDR3 covers 15 residues. CDR1 LNHNV and CDR2 YYDKDF come from the germline V gene (reference sequence). The CDR3 reads CATSPRKTSTYEQYF. Written as DNA, the CDR3 is TGTGCCACCAGCCCCCGCAAAACAAGTACCTACGAGCAGTACTTC.

The CDR3 region is CASSRGGPPTWGTGEEKLFF. Written as DNA, the CDR3 is TGCGCCAGCAGCCGGGGAGGCCCGCCCACGTGGGGGACAGGGGAAGAAAAACTGTTTTTT. This rearrangement joins TRBV5-1 to TRBJ1-4; TRBD1 matches 10 bases. The CDR3 runs to 20 residues. Trimming at V came to 4 bases and at J to 8 bases, leaving 23 bases not matched to a gene. In germline, CDR1 is SGHRS, CDR2 YFSETQ.

CDR3 nucleotide sequence: TGCGCCAGCAGCTTGGAGCCAGCCAGCACTGAAGCTTTCTTT. Translated, it gives CASSLEPASTEAFF. The chain carries TRBV5-1 and TRBJ1-1, with unresolved D. Germline V gene data show CDR1 as SGHRS and CDR2 as YFSETQ. The CDR3 covers 14 residues. Trimming removed 0 bases from V and 4 bases from J, with 10 bases in between. The complete variable domain, with remaining parts taken from reference TRBV5-1 and TRBJ1-1, reads KAGVTQTPRYLIKTRGQQVTLSCSPISGHRSVSWYQQTPGQGLQFLFEYFSETQRNKGNFPGRFSGRQFSNSRSEMNVSTLELGDSALYLCASSLEPASTEAFFGQGTRLTVV.

This sequence joins TRBV20-1 and TRBJ2-5, with TRBD2 matching over 11 bases. The V segment lost 5 bases and the J segment 5 bases; nucleotides outside the gene matches: 10. This CDR3 has 15 amino acids. The germline gives CDR1 DFQATT, CDR2 SNEGSKA (reference sequence). The CDR3 is CSAFFPGLAGETQYF. CDR3 sequence (DNA): TGCAGTGCTTTTTTCCCTGGACTAGCGGGTGAGACCCAGTACTTC.

This rearrangement joins TRBV12-3 or TRBV12-4 to TRBJ1-2; maybe TRBD1 (6 bases). The V and J ends lost 6 bases and 8 bases respectively, with 16 bases between them. The CDR3 sequence is 13 residues long. CDR3 DNA sequence: TGTGCCAGCAGGCTGAACAGGGATGACGGCTACACCTTC. It specifies CASRLNRDDGYTF.

In this sample, this clonotype turned up a few times. This sequence joins TRBV7-9 and TRBJ2-4, with D possibly being TRBD1 (5 bases). The CDR3 is 15 amino acids. Germline assignment: CDR1 SEHNR and CDR2 FQNEAQ (reference sequence). Trimming removed 0 bases at V and 7 bases at J, with 13 bases between. CDR3 in DNA: TGTGCCAGCAGCTTAGCGCTAGGGGATAGGAACATTCAGTACTTC. This codes for CASSLALGDRNIQYF. The variable domain in full, with the rest retrieved from reference TRBV7-9 and TRBJ2-4, is DTGVSQNPRHKITKRGQNVTFRCDPISEHNRLYWYRQTLGQGPEFLTYFQNEAQLEKSRLLSDRFSAERPKGSFSTLEIQRTEQGDSAMYLCASSLALGDRNIQYFGAGTRLSVL.

The chain links TRBV4-1 to TRBJ1-2; D unresolved. Trimming left V 0 bases short and J 4 bases short, with 9 bases between. Germline V CDR1 and CDR2: MGHRA, YSYEKL. CDR3 length: 14 residues. CDR3 in DNA: TGCGCCAGCAGCCAAGAAGGACTTAGCTATGGCTACACCTTC. It codes for CASSQEGLSYGYTF.

The chain links TRBV12-3 or TRBV12-4 to TRBJ1-2, with D possibly matching TRBD1 (5 bases). The CDR3 spans 12 residues. Trimming removed 2 bases at V and 7 bases at J, with 8 bases between. CDR3: CASSLTGIGYTF. DNA for the CDR3: TGTGCCAGCAGTTTAACAGGCATTGGCTACACCTTC.

The chain couples TRBV29-1 to TRBJ2-1, with TRBD2 matching 7 bases. J gave up 2 bases and V 8 bases, and 9 bases lay outside the gene matches. CDR1 SQVTM and CDR2 ANQGSEA come from the germline V gene. This CDR3 is 14 amino acids long. CDR3 sequence: CSSSWGGTYNEQFF. In nucleotides, the CDR3 is TGCAGCTCATCATGGGGGGGGACCTACAATGAGCAGTTCTTC.

This clonotype came up a few times. The chain recombines TRBV7-2 with TRBJ1-4; D unresolved. The CDR3 is 18 residues long. V lost 0 bases and J lost 8, with 22 bases in between. The germline V gene encodes CDR1 SGHTA and CDR2 FQGNSA. In DNA form, the CDR3 reads TGTGCCAGCAGCTTAGCCTCTTACAGAGCGGCTAAGACGGAAAAACTGTTTTTT. Its translation: CASSLASYRAAKTEKLFF.

V and J are TRBV7-3 and TRBJ2-4; weak D call: TRBD2 (5 bases). The germline CDR1 and CDR2 sequences are SGHTA and FQGTGA. V shed 2 bases and J shed 2 bases, with 10 bases lying between them. The CDR3 is 15 residues long. The CDR3 sequence is CASSLLGEPKNIQYF. CDR3 bases: TGTGCCAGCAGCTTATTGGGAGAACCCAAAAACATTCAGTACTTC.

This chain uses TRBV6-1 with TRBJ1-5, with unresolved D. Germline CDR1 MNHNS, CDR2 SASEGT. With 6 bases removed from V and 0 bases from J, the gap between germline ends came to 9 bases. This CDR3 contains 14 residues. In nucleotides, the CDR3 is TGTGCCAGCAGACAGACCCTTAGCAATCAGCCCCAGCATTTT. This translates into CASRQTLSNQPQHF.

The V call is TRBV5-1, the J call TRBJ2-7, with TRBD1 identical over 7 bases. Germline V gene sequence: CDR1 SGHRS, CDR2 YFSETQ. V trimming: 0 bases; J trimming: 0 bases; junction bases outside the gene matches: 3. This CDR3 spans 15 amino acids. The CDR3 reads CASSLGQGHSYEQYF. For the CDR3, the DNA is TGCGCCAGCAGCTTGGGACAGGGCCACTCCTACGAGCAGTACTTC.

The rearrangement uses TRBV6-1 and TRBJ2-1; TRBD2 agrees at 9 bases. V shed 0 bases and J 9 bases; nucleotides not matched to a gene: 9. Germline CDR1 reads MNHNS; CDR2 reads SASEGT. The CDR3 is 16 residues long. CDR3 sequence reads: CASSEALLAGVSEQFF. CDR3 bases: TGTGCCAGCAGTGAAGCGCTATTAGCGGGAGTTTCTGAGCAGTTCTTC.

Comments on this clonotype: The germline gene is not matched at one end of the junction; a read error may be the cause. The V and J genes are TRBV6-5 and TRBJ2-2; possibly TRBD1 or TRBD2 for D (6 bases each). This CDR3 is 15 amino acids long. Germline V gene data show CDR1 as MNHEY and CDR2 as SVGAGI. Here the CDR3 reads CASSYVTGFGGERFF. CDR3 sequence (DNA): TGTGCCAGCAGTTACGTAACAGGGTTTGGCGGGGAGCGGTTTTTT.

The rearrangement links TRBV12-3 or TRBV12-4 to TRBJ2-1; D unresolved. The CDR3 extends over 13 amino acids. V lost 4 bases to trimming and J lost 4 bases, with 8 bases between them. CDR3 amino acids: CASSSDNYNEQFF. Here the CDR3 DNA reads TGTGCCAGCAGTTCCGACAATTACAATGAGCAGTTCTTC.

The V gene is TRBV12-3 or TRBV12-4, the J gene TRBJ1-4; 9 bases map to TRBD1. Trimming cost V 5 bases and J 8 bases; bases outside gene matches: 9. This CDR3 spans 15 amino acids. The CDR3 bases are TGTGCCAGCAGTCCCCACAGGGGGCTTTCGGAAAAACTGTTTTTT. Protein product: CASSPHRGLSEKLFF.

This chain links TRBV25-1 with TRBJ2-7; TRBD1 aligns across 10 bases. The CDR3 is 14 amino acids. CDR1 is MGHDK, CDR2 SYGVNS, per germline. The V gene end was trimmed by 4 bases and the J gene end by 4 bases; junction bases not matched to a gene: 4. This chain's CDR3 is CASSGDRGQYEQYF. CDR3 bases: TGTGCCAGCAGTGGTGACAGGGGGCAATACGAGCAGTACTTC.

The chain recombines TRBV5-1 with TRBJ2-7; either TRBD1 or TRBD2 may supply D (5 bases each). The germline V gene has CDR1 SGHRS and CDR2 YFSETQ. The V end lost 3 bases, the J end lost 3 bases, and 16 bases lay between the germline ends. The CDR3 has 15 amino acids. CDR3: CASSSGAAIDYEQYF. The DNA for the CDR3 is TGCGCCAGCAGCTCCGGGGCAGCGATAGACTACGAGCAGTACTTC.

This clonotype was counted at least ten times. CDR3 in amino acids: CASSSRLSSYEQYF. In DNA form, the CDR3 reads TGTGCCAGCAGCTCCAGACTGAGCTCCTACGAGCAGTACTTC. The V call is TRBV7-6, the J call TRBJ2-7; no clear D gene. V lost 4 bases, J lost 0 bases, and 10 bases lay in between. There are 14 residues in the CDR3. The germline CDR1 and CDR2 sequences are SGHVS and FNYEAQ.

There are a few counts of this clonotype. The gene calls are TRBV20-1 and TRBJ2-7; the D gene is possibly TRBD1 (5 bases). The germline V gene encodes CDR1 DFQATT and CDR2 SNEGSKA (reference sequence). V lost 1 base and J 6 bases, leaving 19 bases between the germline ends. The CDR3 is made up of 15 amino acids. Here the CDR3 DNA reads TGCAGTGCTAGAGTTCTGGCAGGGTTATGGGGCGAGCAGTACTTC. Its protein product is CSARVLAGLWGEQYF.

This clonotype was observed a few times. J is TRBJ2-2 and V is TRBV7-8, with D unresolved. CDR3 length: 10 residues. The germline V and J ends were trimmed by 7 bases and 7 bases, with 4 bases remaining between them. Looked up from germline, CDR1 is SGHVS and CDR2 is FQNEAQ. The CDR3 protein is CASNGGELFF. DNA for the CDR3: TGTGCCAGCAATGGCGGGGAGCTGTTTTTT.

The chain has TRBV7-9 and TRBJ2-1; 10 bases fit TRBD2. Near its end, the DNA agrees better with TRBJ2-7, so the J call may be wrong. Per the germline V gene, CDR1 is SEHNR and CDR2 is FQNEAQ (reference sequence). The CDR3 consists of 14 residues. The CDR3 nucleotides are TGTGCCAGCAGCCCCGGACTAGCGGCCTTCGAGCAGTACTTC. It codes for CASSPGLAAFEQYF.